These 12 T cell receptor beta chains were sequenced from one sample in a study of identical twins. TCRdb passed the 5' RACE reads through MiXCR, listing each CDR3 protein once. The table has around 370,000 distinct CDR3 sequences, roughly 9% seen once. The sequencing input was naive T cells sorted from blood. The receptors were sampled from a woman aged 50 to 65 in good health.

Ten or more counts support this clonotype. This sequence joins TRBV12-3 or TRBV12-4 and TRBJ1-2; D is unclear. The V and J ends lost 8 bases and 4 bases respectively, with 11 bases between them. This CDR3 has 12 residues. The CDR3 here is CASGVLIYGYTF. CDR3 in DNA: TGTGCCAGCGGGGTTTTAATCTATGGCTACACCTTC.

The chain has TRBV5-6 and TRBJ2-2, with D perhaps TRBD1 (6 bases). Germline V gene data show CDR1 as SGHDT and CDR2 as YYEEEE. The CDR3 loop spans 16 amino acids. The V end was cut by 3 bases, the J end by 5 bases, with 17 bases between. The CDR3 sequence is CASSSTQGVGTGELFF. CDR3 sequence (DNA): TGTGCCAGCAGCTCGACACAGGGCGTAGGGACCGGGGAGCTGTTTTTT.

This clonotype has a handful of counts. The chain couples TRBV6-6 to TRBJ2-3, with D perhaps assigned TRBD1 or TRBD2 (5 bases each). Trimming left V 3 bases short and J 3 bases short, with 10 bases between. Per the germline V gene, CDR1 is MNHNY and CDR2 is SVGAGI (reference sequence). This CDR3 contains 14 residues. The CDR3 DNA follows: TGTGCCAGCAGTTATCTTGAGGGGACAGATACGCAGTATTTT. Amino acid sequence: CASSYLEGTDTQYF.

This clonotype was counted a few times. The rearrangement joins TRBV12-3 or TRBV12-4 to TRBJ1-6; TRBD1 agrees at 7 bases. This CDR3 is built from 14 residues. V was pared by 2 bases and J by 7 bases, with 2 bases of the junction left unmatched. CDR3 DNA sequence: TGTGCCAGCAGTTTAAAGGGACAGAATTCACCCCTCCACTTT. It yields the protein CASSLKGQNSPLHF.

This clonotype was seen a handful of times. CDR3 in amino acids: CATRIDRGRETQYF. CDR3 sequence (DNA): TGTGCCACCAGAATCGACAGGGGGCGGGAGACCCAGTACTTC. This sequence joins TRBV15 and TRBJ2-5, with 10 bases aligning to TRBD1. Germline V gene sequence: CDR1 LNHNV, CDR2 YYDKDF (reference sequence). The V and J ends lost 6 bases and 5 bases, in that order; junction bases with no gene match: 6. This CDR3 contains 14 residues.

This clonotype was seen only a few times. The V and J genes are TRBV28 and TRBJ2-1; the D gene could be TRBD1 or TRBD2 (5 bases each). Germline CDR1 is MDHEN and CDR2 is SYDVKM. V gave up 7 bases and J gave up 6 bases, with 13 bases separating them. The CDR3 is 13 amino acids. In DNA, the CDR3 is TGTGCCAGCACGGGACCAAGACCCAATGAGCAGTTCTTC. This gives the protein CASTGPRPNEQFF.

This clonotype was counted at least ten times. V usage is TRBV7-9 and J usage is TRBJ2-7; tentatively, D is TRBD2 (5 bases). This CDR3 is built from 15 residues. Germline assignment: CDR1 SEHNR and CDR2 FQNEAQ (reference sequence). V was cut by 4 bases and J by 2 bases, with 15 bases left in between. In nucleotides, the CDR3 is TGTGCCAGCAGCTCGGAGACTATATCGACCTACGAGCAGTACTTC. The encoded protein is CASSSETISTYEQYF. Based on the CDR3 plus reference TRBV7-9 and TRBJ2-7, the full variable domain is DTGVSQNPRHKITKRGQNVTFRCDPISEHNRLYWYRQTLGQGPEFLTYFQNEAQLEKSRLLSDRFSAERPKGSFSTLEIQRTEQGDSAMYLCASSSETISTYEQYFGPGTRLTVT.

The chain recombines TRBV18 with TRBJ1-1; no reliable D call. Per germline, CDR1 KGHSH and CDR2 LQKENI. Trimming removed 6 bases at V and 0 bases at J, with 8 bases between. The CDR3 length is 13 residues. CDR3 protein: CASSGNMNTEAFF. The CDR3 DNA reads as TGTGCCAGCTCTGGGAACATGAACACTGAAGCTTTCTTT.

This clonotype came up many times. The CDR3 loop reads CASSAPGQGKDEQYF. The CDR3 coding sequence is TGTGCCAGTAGTGCCCCGGGACAGGGTAAAGACGAGCAGTACTTC. This rearrangement joins TRBV19 to TRBJ2-7; 9 bases align to TRBD1. Germline lookup yields CDR1 LNHDA and CDR2 SQIVND (reference sequence). V gave up 5 bases and J gave up 5 bases; unmatched junction bases: 10. The CDR3 totals 15 residues.

The CDR3 reads CASRYTGAPEAFF. The CDR3 DNA reads TGTGCCAGCAGATATACAGGGGCCCCCGAAGCTTTCTTT. The chain recombines TRBV5-6 with TRBJ1-1, with 7 nucleotides matching TRBD1. V lost 5 bases to trimming and J lost 8 bases; unmatched junction nucleotides: 9. Germline V gene sequence: CDR1 SGHDT, CDR2 YYEEEE. The CDR3 extends over 13 amino acids.

V usage is TRBV12-3 or TRBV12-4 and J usage is TRBJ2-5, with D possibly being TRBD1 or TRBD2 (5 bases each). This CDR3 has 14 residues. Trimming removed 5 bases from V and 1 base from J, with 11 bases in between. The CDR3 DNA sequence: TGTGCCAGCAGTCGAGGGGAATCCCAAGAGACCCAGTACTTC. Translating gives CASSRGESQETQYF.

The gene calls are TRBV6-1 and TRBJ2-3, with D maybe TRBD1 (5 bases). V dropped 6 bases and J dropped 0 bases, with 16 bases sitting between them. Germline loops: CDR1 MNHNS, CDR2 SASEGT. CDR3 length: 16 amino acids. CDR3 amino acids: CASSRDSTLSTDTQYF. The CDR3 DNA follows: TGTGCCAGCAGCCGAGACAGCACTCTTAGCACAGATACGCAGTATTTT.